These 14 T cell receptor beta chains were sequenced from one sample in a study of blood T cell repertoires in COVID-19. Sequenced by immunoSEQ multiplex PCR; TCRdb stores in-frame clones only, minus some. In the table there are about 220,000 clones, roughly four fifths of which are singletons. Sequencing was carried out using peripheral blood. The source is a woman at least 80 years old with COVID-19, enrolled during active disease.

This chain connects TRBV9 to TRBJ1-2; D uncertain. Germline CDR1 reads SGDLS; CDR2 reads YYNGEE. Between the trimmed V and J ends, which lost 4 bases and 0 bases, there was a span of 10 bases. This CDR3 is 14 amino acids long. The CDR3, as DNA: TGTGCCAGCAGCCTCGACTTAGCTAACTATGGCTACACCTTC. Translating gives CASSLDLANYGYTF.

This clone was detected a few times. CDR3 protein: CSVIGTARAGKLFF. Written as DNA, the CDR3 is TGCAGCGTCATCGGGACAGCTCGGGCAGGAAAACTGTTTTTT. The V and J genes are TRBV29-1 and TRBJ1-4; 7 bases are shared with TRBD1. The junction had 14 bases not matched to a gene; V was cut back by 6 bases and J by 10 bases. Germline lookup yields CDR1 SQVTM and CDR2 ANQGSEA. The CDR3 extends over 14 amino acids. The full variable domain, with the rest looked up from reference TRBV29-1 and TRBJ1-4, is SAVISQKPSRDICQRGTSLTIQCQVDSQVTMMFWYRQQPGQSLTLIATANQGSEATYESGFVIDKFPISRPNLTFSTLTVSNMSPEDSSIYLCSVIGTARAGKLFFGSGTQLSVL.

The rearrangement links TRBV7-8 to TRBJ2-1; possibly TRBD2 for D (6 bases). V lost 1 base and J lost 2, with 9 bases in between. This CDR3 spans 15 amino acids. Germline assignment: CDR1 SGHVS and CDR2 FQNEAQ. The CDR3 here is CASSLDGRAYNEQFF. The DNA of the CDR3 is TGTGCCAGCAGCTTAGACGGGAGAGCCTACAATGAGCAGTTCTTC.

The chain is built from TRBV5-6 and TRBJ1-2; maybe TRBD1 (5 bases). The V gene lost 4 bases and the J gene lost 11 bases, with 12 bases spanning the gap. The germline V gene encodes CDR1 SGHDT and CDR2 YYEEEE. This CDR3 has 11 amino acids. The chain's CDR3 is CASSLNGGYTF. DNA of the CDR3: TGTGCCAGCAGCCTAAACGGGGGGTACACCTTC.

As DNA, the CDR3 is TGTGCCAGCAGCTCCCGGACAGGGAGCGTCTATGGCTACACCTTC. It is translated as CASSSRTGSVYGYTF. The chain uses TRBV5-4 and TRBJ1-2; 8 positions match TRBD1. Trimming at V came to 3 bases and at J to 4 bases, leaving 8 bases not matched to a gene. The CDR3 is made up of 15 amino acids. The germline V gene encodes CDR1 SGHNT and CDR2 YYREEE (reference sequence).

This clone has just one count. The chain joins TRBV11-2 to TRBJ1-1; no clear D gene. CDR3 length equals 15 residues. The germline V and J ends were trimmed by 1 base and 0 bases, with 9 bases remaining between them. Looked up from germline, CDR1 is SGHAT and CDR2 is FQNNGV. CDR3 nucleotide sequence: TGTGCCAGCAGCTTAGGGCAGGCTATGAACACTGAAGCTTTCTTT. Amino acids: CASSLGQAMNTEAFF.

This clone was observed a handful of times. The genes are TRBV28 and TRBJ2-3; 7 bases line up with TRBD2. CDR1 and CDR2 from the germline V gene are MDHEN and SYDVKM. The junction had 12 bases not matched to a gene; V was cut back by 6 bases and J by 3 bases. This CDR3 has 16 amino acids. The CDR3 DNA follows: TGTGCCAGCAGCCCGCGGGGACGAGCGGGAACAGATACGCAGTATTTT. Its translation: CASSPRGRAGTDTQYF.

This rearrangement joins TRBV24-1 to TRBJ1-5; unclear D gene. This CDR3 comprises 15 residues. CDR1 is KGHDR and CDR2 is SFDVKD in the germline V gene. Trimming took off 4 bases at V and 5 bases at J, with 14 bases between the two ends. As DNA, the CDR3 is TGTGCCACCAGTGACCCTGGAGAGAGGGATCAGCCCCAGCATTTT. Its protein product is CATSDPGERDQPQHF.

This chain joins TRBV7-2 and TRBJ2-2, with TRBD1 as a possible D gene (5 bases). The CDR3 length is 14 residues. The V gene's germline CDR1 is SGHTA and CDR2 FQGNSA. Between the trimmed V and J ends, which lost 5 bases and 6 bases, there was a span of 13 bases. CDR3 residues: CASSLRRGAGELFF. In nucleotides, the CDR3 is TGTGCCAGCAGCCTGAGAAGGGGCGCCGGGGAGCTGTTTTTT.

The chain links TRBV3-1 (or the pseudogene TRBV3-2) to TRBJ1-2; 9 nucleotides line up with TRBD1. The CDR3 has 14 residues. Germline-derived CDR1 and CDR2 are LGHDT and YNNKEL (reference sequence). V was pared by 1 base and J by 8 bases, with 5 bases of the junction left unmatched. CDR3 nucleotides: TGTGCCAGCAGCCAAGGGGACAGGGTAGGCGGCTACACCTTC. Translated, it gives CASSQGDRVGGYTF.

V usage is TRBV30 and J usage is TRBJ2-7, with D possibly matching TRBD1 (6 bases). Deletions cut 1 base from V and 6 bases from J, with 10 bases between. The CDR3 loop spans 12 amino acids. Germline V gene lookup returns CDR1 GTSNPN and CDR2 SVGIG (reference sequence). CDR3: CAWSGTVGEQYF. The CDR3 DNA reads as TGTGCCTGGAGTGGGACAGTTGGCGAGCAGTACTTC.

The chain links TRBV28 to TRBJ1-2; 7 bases align to TRBD1. Trimming took 11 bases from V and 8 from J; bases not matched to a gene: 11. Germline V gene sequence: CDR1 MDHEN, CDR2 SYDVKM. This CDR3 has 12 amino acids. CDR3 region: CAGKGGTAGYTF. The CDR3 DNA reads as TGTGCCGGCAAAGGGGGCACGGCGGGCTACACCTTC.

The chain couples TRBV20-1 to TRBJ1-2; 8 bases map to TRBD1. V was clipped by 5 bases and J by 8 bases; unmatched bases: 4. Germline lookup yields CDR1 DFQATT and CDR2 SNEGSKA (reference sequence). This CDR3 spans 11 amino acids. This CDR3 is CSASAGGGYTF. CDR3 in DNA: TGCAGTGCTTCAGCAGGGGGCGGCTACACCTTC.

With respect to this clone: The same CDR3 arises from other DNA sequences in this sample as well. The CDR3 sequence is CASSEGGYGYTF. CDR3 DNA: TGTGCCAGCAGTGAAGGCGGGTATGGCTACACCTTC. V usage is TRBV6-1 and J usage is TRBJ1-2; D is unresolved. CDR1 and CDR2 (germline): MNHNS, SASEGT. V gave up 1 base and J gave up 5 bases, with 5 bases separating them. The CDR3 loop spans 12 amino acids.